The 25 T cell receptor beta chains below were found in one sample sequenced in a study of cytomegalovirus exposure and HLA in healthy donors. PCR amplification relied on 60 Vbeta primers (plus 13 Jbeta primers). Assay: immunoSEQ multiplex PCR; the TCRdb copy retains only in-frame clones and omits some. The sample yields approximately 160,000 clones, 84% seen once. Sequenced sample: PBMCs. The source is a girl aged 5-17 years in good health and CMV-seropositive.

The rearrangement joins TRBV5-1 to TRBJ2-5; TRBD2 agrees at 11 bases. V lost 8 bases and J lost 0; bases outside the gene matches: 3. This CDR3 has 14 residues. Germline CDR1 and CDR2: SGHRS and YFSETQ. CDR3 DNA: TGCGCCAGTTCTAGCGGGGGGTACCAAGAGACCCAGTACTTC. It translates to CASSSGGYQETQYF.

The gene calls are TRBV27 and TRBJ1-1, with 11 bases aligning to TRBD1. This CDR3 region has 13 residues. Trimming at V came to 4 bases and at J to 10 bases, leaving 5 bases not matched to a gene. Germline loops: CDR1 MNHEY, CDR2 SMNVEV (reference sequence). Here the CDR3 reads CASSWTGGLVAFF. The CDR3 DNA follows: TGTGCCAGCAGTTGGACAGGGGGCCTGGTAGCTTTCTTT.

About this clone: This CDR3 is also generated by other DNA sequences in the sample. CDR3 residues: CASSEGQGVEQYF. The DNA for the CDR3 is TGCGCCAGTAGCGAAGGACAGGGCGTAGAGCAGTACTTC. The V call is TRBV5-1, the J call TRBJ2-7, with 8 bases that match TRBD1. The CDR3 totals 13 residues. Trimming cost V 8 bases and J 7 bases; bases outside gene matches: 11. Germline V gene lookup returns CDR1 SGHRS and CDR2 YFSETQ.

This rearrangement joins TRBV9 to TRBJ2-3, with D hard to call. The CDR3 is 13 residues long. Germline assignment: CDR1 SGDLS and CDR2 YYNGEE. Trimming stripped 0 bases from V and 6 bases from J, with 8 bases between. The CDR3 DNA is TGTGCCAGCAGCGTAGCTGTTATGGATACGCAGTATTTT. This sequence encodes CASSVAVMDTQYF. Full variable domain (remainder filled in from reference TRBV9 and TRBJ2-3): DSGVTQTPKHLITATGQRVTLRCSPRSGDLSVYWYQQSLDQGLQFLIQYYNGEERAKGNILERFSAQQFPDLHSELNLSSLELGDSALYFCASSVAVMDTQYFGPGTRLTVL.

CDR3 coding DNA: TGTGCCAGCAGCCGATCCCCCGGGGGGCCCCGGGTAAACTATGGCTACACCTTC. Amino acids: CASSRSPGGPRVNYGYTF. The chain recombines TRBV5-6 with TRBJ1-2, with a weak D call TRBD1 (6 bases). The CDR3 extends over 18 amino acids. Trimming left V 4 bases short and J 2 bases short, with 24 bases between. Looked up from germline, CDR1 is SGHDT and CDR2 is YYEEEE.

The chain couples TRBV6-6 to TRBJ1-3; no definite D call. V was pared by 8 bases and J by 0 bases, with 14 bases between. The CDR3 extends over 15 amino acids. Germline-derived CDR1 and CDR2 are MNHNY and SVGAGI (reference sequence). In nucleotides, the CDR3 is TGTGCCAGCGGAAAACCCGACTACTCTGGAAACACCATATATTTT. It codes for CASGKPDYSGNTIYF.

V and J are TRBV7-9 and TRBJ2-5, with a possible D match to TRBD2 (6 bases). CDR3 length equals 14 residues. V was pared by 1 base and J by 7 bases, with 13 bases between. Germline lookup yields CDR1 SEHNR and CDR2 FQNEAQ (reference sequence). The CDR3 is CASSLVGGVGTQYF. The CDR3 DNA reads TGTGCCAGCAGCTTAGTTGGCGGGGTTGGGACCCAGTACTTC.

The chain couples TRBV4-1 to TRBJ2-5; maybe TRBD2 (7 bases). CDR3 size: 14 residues. CDR1 MGHRA and CDR2 YSYEKL come from the germline V gene. Trimming shortened V by 1 base and J by 5 bases, and 11 bases separated the two germline ends. CDR3 DNA: TGCGCCAGCAGCCAAGTCACGGGGGGCGAGACCCAGTACTTC. It yields the protein CASSQVTGGETQYF.

V usage is TRBV7-9 and J usage is TRBJ2-5, with TRBD1 matching over 7 bases. Germline V gene sequence: CDR1 SEHNR, CDR2 FQNEAQ (reference sequence). The CDR3 sequence is 14 residues long. V shed 0 bases, J shed 3 bases, and the junction held 1 base outside the gene matches. The DNA of the CDR3 is TGTGCCAGCAGCTTAGCGGGGACAGAAGAGACCCAGTACTTC. Its protein is CASSLAGTEETQYF.

This clone was counted once. The CDR3 region is CASRGSRDTEAFF. CDR3 nucleotide sequence: TGTGCCAGTAGGGGCAGCAGGGACACTGAAGCTTTCTTT. The rearrangement uses TRBV19 and TRBJ1-1; D may be TRBD1 (5 bases). V lost 6 bases, J lost 3 bases, and 11 bases lay in between. CDR3 length equals 13 residues. Germline CDR1 and CDR2: LNHDA and SQIVND (reference sequence).

In this sample, this clone turned up a few times. The chain couples TRBV5-4 to TRBJ2-5; D possibly corresponds to TRBD2 (6 bases). Trimming left V 2 bases short and J 5 bases short, with 16 bases between. In germline, CDR1 is SGHNT, CDR2 YYREEE (reference sequence). The CDR3 has 15 residues. The CDR3 region has the DNA TGTGCCAGCAGCTTCGCGGGGACCACAAGCGAGACCCAGTACTTC. Translation: CASSFAGTTSETQYF.

The chain employs TRBV18 and TRBJ2-1; 12 positions agree with TRBD2. CDR3 length: 16 residues. V dropped 6 bases and J dropped 9; count of bases not matched to a gene: 12. The germline V gene has CDR1 KGHSH and CDR2 LQKENI. The CDR3 nucleotides read TGTGCCAGCTCTCCCTCTAGCGGGGGGGCGGTCATTGAGCAGTTCTTC. Its translation: CASSPSSGGAVIEQFF.

The chain has TRBV30 and TRBJ1-6; TRBD1 agrees at 7 bases. Trimming took 1 base from V and 0 from J; bases not matched to a gene: 3. The CDR3 is 16 residues long. Per germline, CDR1 GTSNPN and CDR2 SVGIG (reference sequence). Here the CDR3 reads CAWSGDSSSYNSPLHF. The CDR3, as DNA: TGTGCCTGGAGTGGGGACAGTAGCTCCTATAATTCACCCCTCCACTTT.

The chain is built from TRBV27 and TRBJ1-5, with a weak D call TRBD1 (5 bases). The V gene's germline CDR1 is MNHEY and CDR2 SMNVEV (reference sequence). The CDR3 runs 13 residues. Trimming left V 8 bases short and J 11 bases short, with 19 bases between. CDR3 amino acids: CASSRSGSGAQHF. The CDR3 bases are TGTGCCAGCTCCCGAAGCGGCTCGGGGGCCCAGCATTTT.

The genes are TRBV7-9 and TRBJ2-7; no clear D. With 4 bases removed from V and 3 bases from J, the gap between germline ends came to 7 bases. Germline CDR1 SEHNR, CDR2 FQNEAQ (reference sequence). This CDR3 spans 12 amino acids. DNA for the CDR3: TGTGCCAGCAGCTCGGGTCTCTACGAGCAGTACTTC. This codes for CASSSGLYEQYF.

The J gene is TRBJ1-1, the V gene TRBV27; D unclear. Looked up from germline, CDR1 is MNHEY and CDR2 is SMNVEV (reference sequence). With 4 bases removed from V and 1 base from J, the gap between germline ends came to 10 bases. The CDR3 covers 14 residues. The CDR3 nucleotides read TGTGCCAGCAGTTCGGGTGTTGGGAACACTGAAGCTTTCTTT. Amino acid sequence: CASSSGVGNTEAFF.

This clone was picked up one time. The V call is TRBV10-3, the J call TRBJ2-7, with 13 bases fitting TRBD2. V trimming: 1 base; J trimming: 6 bases; junction bases outside the gene matches: 12. CDR1 ENHRY and CDR2 SYGVKD come from the germline V gene. CDR3 length: 18 residues. In nucleotides, the CDR3 is TGTGCCATCAGTGAGTACACTAGCGGGGGGGGGTGGGTATGCGAGCAGTACTTC. Translation gives CAISEYTSGGGWVCEQYF.

CDR3 residues: CASSSDRGTEAFF. The CDR3 DNA sequence: TGCGCCAGCAGCTCGGACAGGGGCACTGAAGCTTTCTTT. The chain combines TRBV5-1 with TRBJ1-1; 9 bases line up with TRBD1. The CDR3 runs to 13 residues. Germline V gene data show CDR1 as SGHRS and CDR2 as YFSETQ. Unmatched junction bases numbered 1, after V lost 3 bases and J lost 4 bases.

This clone is a singleton in its sample. The rearrangement joins TRBV9 to TRBJ2-2; unclear D gene. V dropped 8 bases and J dropped 2 bases, with 16 bases sitting between them. Germline-derived CDR1 and CDR2 are SGDLS and YYNGEE. CDR3 length: 15 residues. CDR3 coding DNA: TGTGCCAGTACCCCCGGTACTCATAACACCGGGGAGCTGTTTTTT. Amino acids: CASTPGTHNTGELFF. Based on the CDR3 plus reference TRBV9 and TRBJ2-2, the full variable domain is DSGVTQTPKHLITATGQRVTLRCSPRSGDLSVYWYQQSLDQGLQFLIQYYNGEERAKGNILERFSAQQFPDLHSELNLSSLELGDSALYFCASTPGTHNTGELFFGEGSRLTVL.

The CDR3 nucleotides are TGTGCCAGCAGTTCAGCAGGGGGCACTGAAGCTTTCTTT. This encodes CASSSAGGTEAFF. The chain has TRBV28 and TRBJ1-1, with TRBD1 matching over 7 bases. Germline lookup yields CDR1 MDHEN and CDR2 SYDVKM. V lost 4 bases and J lost 4; bases outside the gene matches: 3. The CDR3 contains 13 residues. The full variable domain, rest sourced from reference TRBV28 and TRBJ1-1, is DVKVTQSSRYLVKRTGEKVFLECVQDMDHENMFWYRQDPGLGLRLIYFSYDVKMKEKGDIPEGYSVSREKKERFSLILESASTNQTSMYLCASSSAGGTEAFFGQGTRLTVV.

The chain is built from TRBV9 and TRBJ1-2; possibly TRBD1 for D (6 bases). The CDR3 has 13 residues. Germline V CDR1 and CDR2: SGDLS, YYNGEE. Between the trimmed V and J ends, which lost 4 bases and 2 bases, there was a span of 9 bases. The CDR3 DNA follows: TGTGCCAGCAGCACAGGGTCGAACTATGGCTACACCTTC. This encodes CASSTGSNYGYTF.

This rearrangement joins TRBV5-1 to TRBJ2-4; the match to TRBD1 covers 10 bases. V was pared by 8 bases and J by 2 bases, with 4 bases of the junction left unmatched. The CDR3 loop spans 14 amino acids. Per the germline V gene, CDR1 is SGHRS and CDR2 is YFSETQ. The CDR3 is CARSDRGSKNIQYF. The DNA for the CDR3 is TGCGCCAGATCGGACAGGGGGTCCAAAAACATTCAGTACTTC.

V gene TRBV7-8 combines with J gene TRBJ1-1, with D possibly matching TRBD1 (6 bases). CDR3 size: 15 residues. The V gene lost 3 bases and the J gene lost 0 bases, with 11 bases spanning the gap. CDR1 and CDR2 from the germline V gene are SGHVS and FQNEAQ. In nucleotides, the CDR3 is TGTGCCAGCAGCTTGCCACAGGGACTGAACACTGAAGCTTTCTTT. This codes for CASSLPQGLNTEAFF.

This rearrangement joins TRBV4-1 to TRBJ2-5, with unresolved D. CDR1 and CDR2 (germline): MGHRA, YSYEKL. Trimming took off 1 base at V and 4 bases at J, with 7 bases between the two ends. This CDR3 is 13 amino acids long. The CDR3 region has the DNA TGCGCCAGCAGCCAAGTTCCGGGAGAGACCCAGTACTTC. Translating gives CASSQVPGETQYF.

The J gene is TRBJ1-1, the V gene TRBV7-9; D might be TRBD1 (5 bases). The CDR3 loop spans 14 amino acids. Trimming took off 5 bases at V and 1 base at J, with 11 bases between the two ends. Germline V lookup: CDR1 SEHNR, CDR2 FQNEAQ (reference sequence). CDR3 sequence reads: CASSPGHQNTEAFF. The CDR3 region has the DNA TGTGCCAGCAGCCCTGGACACCAGAACACTGAAGCTTTCTTT.